This T cell receptor beta chain was profiled in a study of blood T cell repertoires in COVID-19 (dated by TCRdb to 2020 to 2022). Notes on the research overall: Samples covering the acute and convalescent phases of COVID-19 were provided by collaborators in the United States, Italy and Spain. The prospective study material was composed of cDNA or gDNA derived from T cells, B-cell-depleted T cells, or PBMCs. Subjects who had been exposed to COVID-19, were actively infected with it, or had recovered from it provided the deeply sampled blood TCRbeta repertoires that made up the dataset. A freely available public database, intended as a resource for researchers studying the immune response to SARS-CoV-2, is where the repertoires were released. Samples were obtained from the ongoing ImmuneRACE study (first 160 participants) and from about 1,300 subjects provided by 6 global collaborators. Sample metadata almost always included a de-identified subject ID, COVID-19 status, age in years and sex. HLA class I and class II types, where available, came from metadata supplied by the sample provider rather than from assay-based typing. The investigation overall reported the following: How much clinical and demographic metadata was included differed by source and by participant, and the metadata was provided uncurated.

The immunoSEQ Assay, a bias-controlled multiplex PCR, was used to amplify TCRbeta CDR3 regions from genomic DNA. The authors' analysis ran thus. The number of nucleated cells in each sample was estimated by amplification of reference gene primers within the assay. To quantify the absolute abundance of each unique TCRbeta CDR3 rearrangement, sequence reads were collapsed and filtered. Productive Simpson clonality was computed per sample as the square root of Simpson's diversity index over productive rearrangements. As stored in TCRdb, this immuneACCESS dataset retains in-frame rearrangements with V and J assigned. A fraction of the clones does not appear; measured against another copy, unresolved V genes explain less than half of the discrepancy, and the remainder lacks a known reason. The V and J calls and clone size were taken over from that table, and D and trimming were inferred from the DNA. The sample profile shows more than 95,000 clones; around 84% of them were found once. The ten largest account for roughly 14% of the sample.

A note on this clone: Its antigen remains undetermined. No base qualities exist here, and no much larger clone lies one base off it.

Collaborating institutions collected whole blood in K2EDTA tubes following their own protocols. For TCRbeta analysis, collaborator samples were shipped as frozen whole blood, as isolated PBMCs, or as DNA extracted from either sample type. The CDR3 has 13 amino acids, counting the end cysteine and phenylalanine. Only the CDR3 portion is preserved as DNA: 39 bases, with reading frame beginning at the first base. The germline V gene (reference sequence) supplies CDR1 MNHEY and CDR2 SMNVEV. Trimming at the junction amounts to 8 bases on V and 3 bases on J, and the germline ends lie 13 bases apart. Source material: peripheral blood. The source of this sequence is a woman of 80 years or more with acute or convalescent COVID-19. The V and J genes are TRBV27 and TRBJ1-1, and perhaps TRBD1 as D gene, on 6 matching bases. The encoded CDR3 is CASHYRAHTEAFF. The DNA sequence is TGTGCCAGCCATTACAGGGCACACACTGAAGCTTTCTTT.